This T cell receptor beta chain was obtained from a study of response to subunit inactivated influenza vaccine. This clonotype has at least ten counts. TCRdb called the RT-PCR reads again in MiXCR, with one record for every CDR3 protein. The data show roughly 670,000 distinct CDR3 sequences, with roughly 15% seen just once and about 7.4% held by the top ten. Trimming removed 0 bases from V and 4 bases from J, with 11 bases in between. The CDR3 is 14 residues long. Looked up from germline, CDR1 is SGHRS and CDR2 is YFSETQ. V is TRBV5-1 and J is TRBJ2-7; D is ambiguous. Sequenced material: PBMCs from blood, taken less than 15 days before vaccination. This receptor was taken from a man in his fifties or sixties who received an inactivated influenza vaccine. DNA of the CDR3: TGCGCCAGCAGCTTGGATGGAGACGCGTACGAGCAGTACTTC. Its protein product is CASSLDGDAYEQYF. Full variable domain (outside the CDR3, taken from reference TRBV5-1 and TRBJ2-7): KAGVTQTPRYLIKTRGQQVTLSCSPISGHRSVSWYQQTPGQGLQFLFEYFSETQRNKGNFPGRFSGRQFSNSRSEMNVSTLELGDSALYLCASSLDGDAYEQYFGPGTRLTVT.